The 22 T cell receptor beta chains in this list originate from one sample, sequenced in a study of blood T cell repertoires in COVID-19. Clones were sequenced by immunoSEQ multiplex PCR, and TCRdb holds only the in-frame ones, with some missing. Seen here are 270,000 or so clones, approximately 81% observed once, and the top ten hold 2.5% to 3.5%. The sequencing sample was made of peripheral blood. All receptors come from a woman between 18 and 30 years old with acute or convalescent COVID-19.

CDR3 sequence (DNA): TGTGCCATCAGTCCGAGTGATGGCTACACCTTC. This codes for CAISPSDGYTF. The J gene is TRBJ1-2, the V gene TRBV10-3; no clear D gene. Trimming took off 5 bases at V and 6 bases at J, with 7 bases between the two ends. The CDR3 covers 11 residues. Per the germline V gene, CDR1 is ENHRY and CDR2 is SYGVKD.

This chain uses TRBV5-6 with TRBJ2-1; the match to TRBD2 covers 9 bases. CDR1 is SGHDT, CDR2 YYEEEE, per germline. The V and J ends lost 1 base and 6 bases, in that order; junction bases with no gene match: 5. The CDR3 runs to 15 residues. The CDR3 protein is CASSLTILAGNEQFF. CDR3 nucleotides: TGTGCCAGCAGCTTGACAATACTAGCGGGCAATGAGCAGTTCTTC.

This chain uses TRBV11-3 with TRBJ2-1; TRBD2 is a possible D gene (5 bases). Trimming pared 5 bases from V and 3 bases from J, leaving 8 bases between. The CDR3 is made up of 13 amino acids. Germline CDR1 is SGHNT and CDR2 is YENEEA. The CDR3 reads CASSGADYNEQFF. Written as DNA, the CDR3 is TGTGCCAGCAGCGGAGCGGACTACAATGAGCAGTTCTTC.

This clone occurred once. Here the CDR3 DNA reads TGTGCCAGCAGACAGGTGAACTATGGCTACACCTTC. Amino acids: CASRQVNYGYTF. The chain is built from TRBV5-6 and TRBJ1-2; D possibly corresponds to TRBD1 (5 bases). With 5 bases removed from V and 2 bases from J, the gap between germline ends came to 7 bases. CDR3 size: 12 residues. Per the germline V gene, CDR1 is SGHDT and CDR2 is YYEEEE.

This clone was seen more than once but under ten times. The chain's CDR3 is CSASGTSGRADEQFF. The CDR3 coding sequence is TGCAGTGCTAGTGGGACTAGCGGGAGGGCCGATGAGCAGTTCTTC. The chain has TRBV20-1 and TRBJ2-1, with 16 bases matching TRBD2. V lost 3 bases and J lost 8; bases outside the gene matches: 4. Germline lookup yields CDR1 DFQATT and CDR2 SNEGSKA (reference sequence). The CDR3 runs to 15 residues.

V and J are TRBV3-1 (or the pseudogene TRBV3-2) and TRBJ2-3; 9 nucleotides align to TRBD1. Trimming at V came to 2 bases and at J to 6 bases, leaving 6 bases not matched to a gene. Germline-derived CDR1 and CDR2 are LGHDT and YNNKEL (reference sequence). This CDR3 comprises 15 residues. The DNA for the CDR3 is TGTGCCAGCAGCCAAAGGACAGGGGTCGCGGATACGCAGTATTTT. Translation gives CASSQRTGVADTQYF.

The J gene is TRBJ2-1, the V gene TRBV30, with 11 bases identical to TRBD2. The CDR3 extends over 17 amino acids. The germline CDR1 and CDR2 sequences are GTSNPN and SVGIG (reference sequence). The V and J ends lost 0 bases and 4 bases, in that order; junction bases with no gene match: 8. The chain's CDR3 is CAWSVVSGRAGYNEQFF. In nucleotides, the CDR3 is TGTGCCTGGAGTGTCGTTAGCGGGAGGGCTGGGTACAATGAGCAGTTCTTC.

CDR3 sequence (DNA): TGTGCCAGCAGTTCCATAGGGGGCCCCACCTACGAGCAGTACTTC. Translation: CASSSIGGPTYEQYF. V usage is TRBV28 and J usage is TRBJ2-7; 7 bases agree with TRBD1. V lost 4 bases and J lost 2; bases outside the gene matches: 8. The V gene's germline CDR1 is MDHEN and CDR2 SYDVKM. The CDR3 contains 15 residues.

The chain joins TRBV2 to TRBJ2-7; D perhaps matches TRBD1 (6 bases). V shed 0 bases and J shed 5 bases, with 14 bases lying between them. There are 15 residues in the CDR3. Per germline, CDR1 SNHLY and CDR2 FYNNEI. In nucleotides, the CDR3 is TGTGCCAGCAGTGAAGCTTCACAGGGTGGTCACGAGCAGTACTTC. Its translation: CASSEASQGGHEQYF.

The V gene is TRBV6-2 or TRBV6-3, the J gene TRBJ2-3; possible D gene TRBD1, 6 bases. CDR1 and CDR2 (germline): MNHEY, SVGEGT. The CDR3 is made up of 15 amino acids. The V and J ends lost 2 bases and 5 bases respectively, with 14 bases between them. CDR3 residues: CASSYPGGFKDTQYF. The CDR3, as DNA: TGTGCCAGCAGTTACCCTGGGGGCTTTAAAGATACGCAGTATTTT.

CDR3 coding DNA: TGCAGCGTTAGTCTGAGCAATGAGCAGTTCTTC. Protein: CSVSLSNEQFF. The gene calls are TRBV29-1 and TRBJ2-1; no reliable D call. Germline CDR1 and CDR2: SQVTM and ANQGSEA. Trimming removed 5 bases from V and 6 bases from J, with 8 bases in between. This CDR3 is 11 amino acids long.

The V and J genes are TRBV7-6 and TRBJ2-1, with D possibly being TRBD2 (7 bases). The CDR3 has 17 residues. The germline CDR1 and CDR2 sequences are SGHVS and FNYEAQ. Trimming left V 4 bases short and J 3 bases short, with 19 bases between. This chain's CDR3 is CASSSPRGRELYNEQFF. CDR3 sequence (DNA): TGTGCCAGCAGCTCCCCCCGGGGGCGGGAGCTCTACAATGAGCAGTTCTTC. The variable domain in full, with the rest retrieved from reference TRBV7-6 and TRBJ2-1, is GAGVSQSPRYKVTKRGQDVALRCDPISGHVSLYWYRQALGQGPEFLTYFNYEAQQDKSGLPNDRFSAERPEGSISTLTIQRTEQRDSAMYRCASSSPRGRELYNEQFFGPGTRLTVL.

This clone was observed a single time. This chain connects TRBV4-1 to TRBJ2-2; 8 nucleotides line up with TRBD1. The CDR3 extends over 17 amino acids. V lost 4 bases to trimming and J lost 4 bases; unmatched junction nucleotides: 11. The germline V gene has CDR1 MGHRA and CDR2 YSYEKL. CDR3 region: CASSPLPGQDTTGELFF. DNA for the CDR3: TGCGCCAGCAGCCCCCTACCGGGACAGGACACCACCGGGGAGCTGTTTTTT.

This chain uses TRBV28 with TRBJ2-3; 7 bases align to TRBD1. The V gene end was trimmed by 3 bases and the J gene end by 14 bases; junction bases not matched to a gene: 8. Germline values: CDR1 MDHEN, CDR2 SYDVKM. The CDR3 has 12 residues. In nucleotides, the CDR3 is TGTGCCAGCAGTTTCTGGACAGGTCCGCGGTATTTT. Its translation: CASSFWTGPRYF.

The gene calls are TRBV7-2 and TRBJ1-5; D remains ambiguous. CDR3 size: 15 residues. Trimming removed 3 bases at V and 0 bases at J, with 9 bases between. Germline lookup yields CDR1 SGHTA and CDR2 FQGNSA. In DNA, the CDR3 is TGTGCCAGCAGCTTTGATTACTATAGCAATCAGCCCCAGCATTTT. This translates into CASSFDYYSNQPQHF.

The V call is TRBV19, the J call TRBJ2-4; D uncertain. This CDR3 region has 16 residues. The V end lost 4 bases, the J end lost 0 bases, and 13 bases lay between the germline ends. The germline V gene has CDR1 LNHDA and CDR2 SQIVND (reference sequence). In DNA, the CDR3 is TGTGCCAGTAGTACACGGGTCCTACTAGCCAAAAACATTCAGTACTTC. Its translation is CASSTRVLLAKNIQYF.

The rearrangement uses TRBV7-9 and TRBJ1-1; 9 nucleotides line up with TRBD1. V gave up 4 bases and J gave up 2 bases; unmatched junction bases: 8. This CDR3 is 16 amino acids long. Germline-derived CDR1 and CDR2 are SEHNR and FQNEAQ (reference sequence). The CDR3 sequence: CASSSRGTGRNTEAFF. The DNA for the CDR3 is TGTGCCAGCAGCTCAAGAGGGACAGGGAGAAACACTGAAGCTTTCTTT. Drawing the rest from reference TRBV7-9 and TRBJ1-1, the complete variable domain is DTGVSQNPRHKITKRGQNVTFRCDPISEHNRLYWYRQTLGQGPEFLTYFQNEAQLEKSRLLSDRFSAERPKGSFSTLEIQRTEQGDSAMYLCASSSRGTGRNTEAFFGQGTRLTVV.

Turning to this clone: Other DNA variants within this sample encode the same CDR3. The V and J genes are TRBV9 and TRBJ1-4; D gene ambiguous. The ends were cut back, 0 bases at V and 0 bases at J, with 6 bases in the middle. This CDR3 is 15 amino acids long. In germline, CDR1 is SGDLS, CDR2 YYNGEE. The CDR3 bases are TGTGCCAGCAGCGTAGGTCCTGCAACTAATGAAAAACTGTTTTTT. Encoded protein: CASSVGPATNEKLFF.

The rearrangement links TRBV18 to TRBJ2-7; 9 bases align to TRBD1. V shed 6 bases, J shed 4 bases, and the junction held 13 bases outside the gene matches. The CDR3 covers 16 residues. The germline V gene has CDR1 KGHSH and CDR2 LQKENI. The CDR3 coding sequence is TGTGCCAGCTCGCCAACTTGGACAGGGGTTCAATACGAGCAGTACTTC. Protein: CASSPTWTGVQYEQYF.

This chain joins TRBV28 and TRBJ2-3, with 9 bases matching TRBD2. Trimming at V came to 3 bases and at J to 4 bases, leaving 5 bases not matched to a gene. The germline V gene encodes CDR1 MDHEN and CDR2 SYDVKM. The CDR3 loop spans 15 amino acids. The CDR3 loop reads CASSLVAGDPDTQYF. The CDR3 DNA sequence: TGTGCCAGCAGTTTGGTAGCGGGAGACCCAGATACGCAGTATTTT. Full variable domain (missing parts from reference TRBV28 and TRBJ2-3): DVKVTQSSRYLVKRTGEKVFLECVQDMDHENMFWYRQDPGLGLRLIYFSYDVKMKEKGDIPEGYSVSREKKERFSLILESASTNQTSMYLCASSLVAGDPDTQYFGPGTRLTVL.

The chain carries TRBV7-6 and TRBJ2-5; no definite D call. The CDR3 spans 14 residues. V was shortened by 1 base and J by 5 bases, with 11 bases between the two germline ends. Germline V gene lookup returns CDR1 SGHVS and CDR2 FNYEAQ. Here the CDR3 reads CASSLGAGLETQYF. The CDR3 region has the DNA TGTGCCAGCAGCTTAGGGGCAGGTTTGGAGACCCAGTACTTC.

In its sample, this clone was seen once. The chain carries TRBV4-3 and TRBJ2-1, with 9 bases fitting TRBD2. CDR3 length: 14 residues. Per germline, CDR1 LGHNA and CDR2 YSLEER. After removal of 3 bases from V and 5 bases from J, the junction contained 2 bases not matched to a gene. The CDR3 coding sequence is TGCGCCAGCAGCCAGACTAGCGGAAACAATGAGCAGTTCTTC. This codes for CASSQTSGNNEQFF.